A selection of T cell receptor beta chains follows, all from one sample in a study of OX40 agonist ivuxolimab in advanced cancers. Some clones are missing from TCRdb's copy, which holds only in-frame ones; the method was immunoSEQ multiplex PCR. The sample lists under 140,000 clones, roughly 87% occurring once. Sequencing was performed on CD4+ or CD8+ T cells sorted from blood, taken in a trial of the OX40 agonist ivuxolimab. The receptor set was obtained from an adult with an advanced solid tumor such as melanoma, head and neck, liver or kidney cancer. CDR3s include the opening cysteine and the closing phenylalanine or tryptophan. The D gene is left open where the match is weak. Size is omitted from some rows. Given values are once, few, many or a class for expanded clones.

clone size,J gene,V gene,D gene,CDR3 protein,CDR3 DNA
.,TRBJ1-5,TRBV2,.,CASSEGRNQPQHF,TGTGCCAGCAGTGAGGGGAGAAATCAGCCCCAGCATTTT
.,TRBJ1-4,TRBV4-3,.,CASSQDPTTNEKLFF,TGCGCCAGCAGCCAAGATCCAACAACTAATGAAAAACTGTTTTTT
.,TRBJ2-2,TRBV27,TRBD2,CASRGTSSWENTGELFF,TGTGCCAGCAGAGGGACTAGCAGCTGGGAGAACACCGGGGAGCTGTTTTTT
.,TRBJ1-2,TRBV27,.,CASSLGRGNYGYTF,TGTGCCAGCAGTTTAGGACGGGGAAACTATGGCTACACCTTC
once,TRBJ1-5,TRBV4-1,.,CASSQDRRPTNQPQHF,TGCGCCAGCAGCCAAGATCGGCGACCAACAAATCAGCCCCAGCATTTT
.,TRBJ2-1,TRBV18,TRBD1,CANSLDRDYNEQFF,TGTGCCAACTCACTGGACAGGGATTACAATGAGCAGTTCTTC
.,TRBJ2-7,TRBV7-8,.,CASSSDNYEQYF,TGTGCCAGCAGCTCCGATAATTACGAGCAGTACTTC
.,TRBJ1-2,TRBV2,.,CASIAGEGNYGYTF,TGTGCCAGCATCGCCGGGGAGGGGAACTATGGCTACACCTTC
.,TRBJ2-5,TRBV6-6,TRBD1,CASSYPDRGTQYF,TGTGCCAGCAGTTACCCTGACAGGGGTACCCAGTACTTC
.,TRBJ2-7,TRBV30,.,CAWSPRPPRYEQYF,TGTGCCTGGAGCCCTCGGCCCCCCAGGTACGAGCAGTACTTC
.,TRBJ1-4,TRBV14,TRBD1,CASSQETGGATNEKLFF,TGTGCCAGCAGCCAAGAGACAGGGGGGGCAACTAATGAAAAACTGTTTTTT
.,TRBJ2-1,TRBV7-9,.,CASSLARLDEQFF,TGTGCCAGCAGCTTAGCGCGTTTGGATGAGCAGTTCTTC
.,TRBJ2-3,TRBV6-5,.,CASSIRRTDTQYF,TGTGCCAGCAGCATCCGGCGCACAGATACGCAGTATTTT
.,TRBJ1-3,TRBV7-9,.,CASRRGEVLSGNTIYF,TGTGCCAGCAGGAGGGGGGAGGTACTCTCTGGAAACACCATATATTTT
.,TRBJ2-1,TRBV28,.,CASKTAEFEQFF,TGTGCCAGCAAAACTGCCGAATTTGAGCAGTTCTTC
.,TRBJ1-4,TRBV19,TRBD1,CASTSGQGVQGREKLFF,TGTGCCAGTACATCGGGACAGGGAGTCCAAGGGCGTGAAAAACTGTTTTTT
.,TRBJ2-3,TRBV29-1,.,CSVERGGSTDTQYF,TGCAGCGTTGAGAGGGGGGGAAGCACAGATACGCAGTATTTT
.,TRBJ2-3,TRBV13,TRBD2,CASSRRDSGGAASTDTQYF,TGTGCCAGCAGCCGCCGGGATAGCGGGGGGGCGGCTAGCACAGATACGCAGTATTTT
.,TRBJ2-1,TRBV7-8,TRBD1,CASSRIPGTGDNEQFF,TGTGCCAGCAGCCGAATCCCCGGGACAGGGGACAATGAGCAGTTCTTC
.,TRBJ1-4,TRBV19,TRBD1,CASSIDDRDATNEKLFF,TGTGCCAGTAGTATAGATGACAGGGACGCAACTAATGAAAAACTGTTTTTT
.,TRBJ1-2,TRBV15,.,CATSREKTRNYGYTF,TGTGCCACCAGCAGAGAAAAAACGAGAAACTATGGCTACACCTTC
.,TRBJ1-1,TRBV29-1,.,CSVEVAGTNTEAFF,TGCAGCGTTGAAGTGGCGGGGACGAACACTGAAGCTTTCTTT